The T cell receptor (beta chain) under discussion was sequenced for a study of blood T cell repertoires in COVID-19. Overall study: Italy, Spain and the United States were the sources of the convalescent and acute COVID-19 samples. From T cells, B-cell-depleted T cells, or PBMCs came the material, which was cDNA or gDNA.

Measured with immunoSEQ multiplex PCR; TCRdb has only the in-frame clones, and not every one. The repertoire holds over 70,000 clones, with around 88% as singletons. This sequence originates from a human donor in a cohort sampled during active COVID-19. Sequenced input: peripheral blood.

In nucleotides, the CDR3 is TGTGCCAGCAGCGTAGAAGGTAGGCGGAACAATGAGCAGTTCTTC. Encoded protein: CASSVEGRRNNEQFF. The chain is built from TRBV9 and TRBJ2-1; D gene unclear. Between the trimmed V and J ends, which lost 0 bases and 5 bases, there was a span of 12 bases. In germline, CDR1 is SGDLS, CDR2 YYNGEE. The CDR3 covers 15 residues.